This is a list of T cell receptor beta chains from one sample in a study of blood T cell repertoires in COVID-19. Libraries were prepared by immunoSEQ multiplex PCR; TCRdb keeps only in-frame clonotypes and omits some of them. The sample lists about 480,000 clones; approximately 88% were seen once. The specimen sequenced was PBMCs or T cells enriched from blood (not recorded which). All receptors derive from a middle-aged woman who had recovered from COVID-19. The CDR3 runs from the conserved cysteine through the conserved F or W. Fields, in order: D gene, clone size, V gene, J gene, CDR3 protein, CDR3 DNA. The D gene is left open where the match is weak. Clone size is not always given. Where it is, it says once, few, many or a class for expanded clones.

.	.	TRBV7-9	TRBJ1-2	CASSLWGDNYGYTF	TGTGCCAGCAGCTTATGGGGGGACAACTATGGCTACACCTTC
.	.	TRBV28	TRBJ1-1	CASSLSPRGMNTEAFF	TGTGCCAGCAGTTTGAGTCCCCGGGGGATGAACACTGAAGCTTTCTTT
TRBD1	.	TRBV10-3	TRBJ1-2	CAISDGQGVLYTF	TGTGCCATCAGTGACGGACAGGGAGTTCTGTACACCTTC
.	.	TRBV6-5	TRBJ2-1	CASSYRGVEQFF	TGTGCCAGCAGTTACAGGGGCGTTGAGCAGTTCTTC
TRBD2	.	TRBV6-2/TRBV6-3	TRBJ2-1	CASSYSMDASGSSYNEQFF	TGTGCCAGCAGTTACTCGATGGATGCTAGCGGGAGTTCCTACAATGAGCAGTTCTTC
TRBD1	.	TRBV14	TRBJ1-2	CASSQLQGAGYTF	TGTGCCAGCAGCCAACTGCAGGGGGCCGGCTACACCTTC
TRBD2	.	TRBV24-1	TRBJ2-1	CATSDLQGLAGDEQFF	TGTGCCACCAGTGATTTGCAAGGACTAGCGGGAGATGAGCAGTTCTTC
TRBD1	.	TRBV7-9	TRBJ1-1	CASSLARAGGEFGAEAFF	TGTGCCAGCAGCTTAGCGCGGGCAGGGGGCGAATTCGGGGCTGAAGCTTTCTTT
TRBD2	.	TRBV6-5	TRBJ2-3	CASSYGAGVQDTQYF	TGTGCCAGCAGTTACGGAGCGGGAGTACAAGATACGCAGTATTTT
.	.	TRBV3-1/TRBV3-2	TRBJ2-7	CASSTRLGGKRYEQYF	TGTGCCAGCAGCACCCGTCTGGGGGGTAAGCGCTACGAGCAGTACTTC
.	.	TRBV27	TRBJ1-5	CASSTRQDQPQHF	TGTGCCAGCAGTACGAGACAGGATCAGCCCCAGCATTTT
.	few	TRBV9	TRBJ2-2	CASSARQGYGTGELFF	TGTGCCAGCAGCGCCCGCCAGGGATATGGCACCGGGGAGCTGTTTTTT
TRBD2	.	TRBV7-2	TRBJ2-1	CASSWILAANEQFF	TGTGCCAGCAGCTGGATACTAGCGGCCAATGAGCAGTTCTTC
.	.	TRBV18	TRBJ2-7	CASSPARHLSSYEQYF	TGTGCCAGCTCACCGGCGCGACACTTGAGCTCCTACGAGCAGTACTTC
.	.	TRBV4-3	TRBJ1-1	CASSQDDSNQEAFF	TGCGCCAGCAGCCAGGACGACAGCAACCAAGAAGCTTTCTTT
.	.	TRBV18	TRBJ2-3	CASSPTAPTSTDTQYF	TGTGCCAGCTCACCAACGGCTCCGACTAGCACAGATACGCAGTATTTT
TRBD2	.	TRBV5-6	TRBJ2-7	CASSSTTSGAWGGEQYF	TGTGCCAGCAGCTCGACCACTAGCGGAGCGTGGGGGGGCGAGCAGTACTTC
.	.	TRBV6-5	TRBJ1-2	CASIPWELSEEGYTF	TGTGCCAGCATCCCCTGGGAGTTGTCAGAGGAGGGCTACACCTTC
TRBD2	once	TRBV10-1	TRBJ2-1	CASSRLAGLEQFF	TGCGCCAGCAGCCGACTAGCGGGACTCGAGCAGTTCTTC
TRBD1	.	TRBV6-2/TRBV6-3	TRBJ1-2	CASSYTLLRRQGDYGYTF	TGTGCCAGCAGTTACACCCTACTACGACGGCAGGGGGACTATGGCTACACCTTC
TRBD1	.	TRBV30	TRBJ1-1	CAWSPGTDFMNTEAFF	TGTGCCTGGAGCCCAGGGACAGACTTTATGAACACTGAAGCTTTCTTT
.	.	TRBV4-3	TRBJ2-2	CASSQDRERTGELFF	TGCGCCAGCAGCCAAGACCGGGAGCGCACCGGGGAGCTGTTTTTT
.	.	TRBV18	TRBJ1-1	CASSRGGLGTEAFF	TGTGCCAGCTCACGCGGGGGGCTCGGCACTGAAGCTTTCTTT
.	.	TRBV6-5	TRBJ2-7	CASSYPGSYEQYF	TGTGCCAGCAGTTACCCCGGCTCCTACGAGCAGTACTTC
.	.	TRBV7-9	TRBJ1-3	CASSLTSQGLSWRNTIYF	TGTGCCAGCAGCTTAACATCCCAGGGCCTCTCTTGGAGAAACACCATATATTTT
TRBD1	.	TRBV24-1	TRBJ2-3	CATSEKGQGAADTQYF	TGTGCCACCAGTGAAAAGGGACAGGGGGCCGCAGATACGCAGTATTTT
TRBD1	.	TRBV12-5	TRBJ2-5	CASGLPGTGGETQYF	TGTGCTAGTGGTTTGCCGGGGACAGGGGGAGAGACCCAGTACTTC
TRBD1	few	TRBV3-1/TRBV3-2	TRBJ1-6	CASSFDRGRGNSPLHF	TGTGCCAGCAGTTTCGACAGGGGGCGCGGAAATTCACCCCTCCACTTT
.	.	TRBV6-5	TRBJ1-1	CASSYGVGSTEAFF	TGTGCCAGCAGTTATGGGGTCGGGAGCACTGAAGCTTTCTTT
TRBD1	.	TRBV11-3	TRBJ2-5	CASSSGTGGETQYF	TGTGCCAGCAGCTCCGGGACAGGGGGAGAGACCCAGTACTTC
.	.	TRBV2	TRBJ1-1	CASMSNPNTEAFF	TGTGCCAGCATGAGCAACCCTAACACTGAAGCTTTCTTT
.	.	TRBV11-3	TRBJ2-5	CASSRGETQYF	TGTGCCAGCAGCAGAGGAGAGACCCAGTACTTC
TRBD2	.	TRBV19	TRBJ2-2	CASSMYGTTNTGELFF	TGTGCCAGTAGTATGTATGGGACTACCAACACCGGGGAGCTGTTTTTT